The rows below give T cell receptor beta chains drawn from one sample of a study of cytomegalovirus exposure and HLA in healthy donors. Generated by immunoSEQ multiplex PCR, the TCRdb table keeps only in-frame clones and is missing some. The sample consists of 150,000 to 200,000 clones, around 79% of them appearing once. The sample taken for sequencing was PBMCs. These TCRs come from a woman in her thirties or forties in good health and CMV-seronegative. Both conserved end residues are part of each CDR3. The D gene is left open where the match is weak. The listing skips clone size in some rows; elsewhere it reads once, few, many or a size class.

>TRBD2|TRBV6-1|TRBJ2-5|-
CASRTTSGRETQYF
TGTGCCAGCAGAACGACTAGCGGGAGAGAGACCCAGTACTTC
>TRBD1|TRBV12-5|TRBJ2-1|once
CASGTGVGWGNEQFF
TGTGCTAGTGGTACAGGGGTGGGGTGGGGAAATGAGCAGTTCTTC
>-|TRBV30|TRBJ2-2|-
CAWSATVPQTGELFF
TGTGCCTGGAGTGCCACAGTGCCCCAGACCGGGGAGCTGTTTTTT
>-|TRBV5-4|TRBJ2-7|-
CASSGRSSYEQYF
TGTGCCAGCTCAGGGAGGAGCTCCTACGAGCAGTACTTC
>TRBD1|TRBV6-5|TRBJ2-2|-
CASKGQAVTGELFF
TGTGCCAGCAAGGGACAGGCCGTCACCGGGGAGCTGTTTTTT
>-|TRBV5-1|TRBJ2-7|-
CASSYGGDEQYF
TGCGCCAGCAGCTACGGGGGAGACGAGCAGTACTTC
>TRBD1|TRBV27|TRBJ2-7|few
CASSLSGTAYEQYF
TGTGCCAGCAGTTTATCCGGGACAGCCTACGAGCAGTACTTC
>TRBD1|TRBV7-9|TRBJ1-1|few
CASSLDRVNTEAFF
TGTGCCAGCAGCTTGGACAGGGTGAACACTGAAGCTTTCTTT
>-|TRBV5-1|TRBJ1-6|-
CASSSGGASSYNSPLHF
TGCGCCAGCAGCTCCGGGGGGGCCTCCTCCTATAATTCACCCCTCCACTTT
>-|TRBV2|TRBJ2-1|-
CASSPQGSSYNEQFF
TGTGCCAGCAGTCCACAGGGAAGCTCCTACAATGAGCAGTTCTTC
>TRBD2|TRBV5-1|TRBJ2-4|-
CASSLPSGESPIQYF
TGCGCCAGCAGCTTGCCTAGCGGGGAGTCCCCCATTCAGTACTTC
>-|TRBV29-1|TRBJ1-3|few
CSVGVGEGNTIYF
TGCAGCGTTGGGGTAGGGGAAGGAAACACCATATATTTT
>-|TRBV5-4|TRBJ1-4|-
CASSETRGVGEKLFF
TGTGCCAGCAGCGAAACTCGGGGGGTGGGAGAAAAACTGTTTTTT
>-|TRBV14|TRBJ2-3|-
CASSQVGGIGTDTQYF
TGTGCCAGCAGCCAAGTTGGGGGGATCGGCACAGATACGCAGTATTTT
>TRBD2|TRBV6-5|TRBJ2-7|-
CASSYLGGPYEQYF
TGTGCCAGCAGTTACCTGGGAGGGCCCTACGAGCAGTACTTC
>-|TRBV11-3|TRBJ1-1|-
CASSPPTGGRAFF
TGTGCCAGCAGCCCTCCGACGGGAGGACGAGCTTTCTTT
>-|TRBV5-1|TRBJ2-1|-
CASSFVAESDEQFF
TGCGCCAGCAGCTTCGTAGCGGAGTCGGATGAGCAGTTCTTC
>-|TRBV7-6|TRBJ2-1|-
CASSLGGRNNEQFF
TGTGCCAGCAGCTTAGGAGGCAGAAACAATGAGCAGTTCTTC
>-|TRBV2|TRBJ1-1|few
CASSPGFGNTEAFF
TGTGCCAGTTCCCCGGGGTTCGGGAACACTGAAGCTTTCTTT
>TRBD1|TRBV19|TRBJ1-5|-
CATVNRGVNNQPQHF
TGTGCCACCGTTAACAGGGGCGTAAACAATCAGCCCCAGCATTTT
>-|TRBV18|TRBJ2-7|-
CASSPRTGSTYEQYF
TGTGCCAGCTCACCACGCACAGGGTCCACCTACGAGCAGTACTTC
>TRBD1|TRBV5-4|TRBJ1-2|-
CASSSGQANYGYTF
TGTGCCAGCAGCTCGGGACAGGCTAACTATGGCTACACCTTC
>-|TRBV7-9|TRBJ2-1|few
CASSLDGGLGGLF
TGTGCCAGCAGCTTAGACGGGGGCCTCGGGGGGCTCTTC
>TRBD2|TRBV5-6|TRBJ2-3|-
CASSSGGTSLNTQYF
TGTGCCAGCAGCTCTGGAGGGACTAGTTTGAATACGCAGTATTTT
>TRBD1|TRBV19|TRBJ2-7|-
CASSIASHDRVAYEQYF
TGTGCCAGTAGTATAGCCTCTCACGACAGGGTTGCCTACGAGCAGTACTTC
>-|TRBV7-8|TRBJ2-2|few
CASSLGGAGAPNTGELFF
TGTGCCAGCAGCTTAGGGGGGGCGGGGGCACCGAACACCGGGGAGCTGTTTTTT
>TRBD1|TRBV5-1|TRBJ2-7|-
CASSVNPGTGGNEQYF
TGCGCCAGCAGCGTCAATCCCGGGACAGGGGGCAACGAGCAGTACTTC
>TRBD1|TRBV29-1|TRBJ1-2|-
CSVGQGDGYTF
TGCAGCGTTGGACAGGGCGATGGCTACACCTTC
>-|TRBV27|TRBJ1-1|once
CASSWTASTVSMNTEAFF
TGTGCCAGCAGTTGGACGGCTTCGACAGTGTCGATGAACACTGAAGCTTTCTTT
>TRBD1|TRBV5-1|TRBJ2-7|-
CASSLGGQGTLEQYF
TGCGCCAGCAGCTTGGGGGGACAGGGGACACTCGAGCAGTACTTC
>-|TRBV5-6|TRBJ2-3|-
CASSRATDTQYF
TGTGCCAGCAGCAGAGCGACAGATACGCAGTATTTT